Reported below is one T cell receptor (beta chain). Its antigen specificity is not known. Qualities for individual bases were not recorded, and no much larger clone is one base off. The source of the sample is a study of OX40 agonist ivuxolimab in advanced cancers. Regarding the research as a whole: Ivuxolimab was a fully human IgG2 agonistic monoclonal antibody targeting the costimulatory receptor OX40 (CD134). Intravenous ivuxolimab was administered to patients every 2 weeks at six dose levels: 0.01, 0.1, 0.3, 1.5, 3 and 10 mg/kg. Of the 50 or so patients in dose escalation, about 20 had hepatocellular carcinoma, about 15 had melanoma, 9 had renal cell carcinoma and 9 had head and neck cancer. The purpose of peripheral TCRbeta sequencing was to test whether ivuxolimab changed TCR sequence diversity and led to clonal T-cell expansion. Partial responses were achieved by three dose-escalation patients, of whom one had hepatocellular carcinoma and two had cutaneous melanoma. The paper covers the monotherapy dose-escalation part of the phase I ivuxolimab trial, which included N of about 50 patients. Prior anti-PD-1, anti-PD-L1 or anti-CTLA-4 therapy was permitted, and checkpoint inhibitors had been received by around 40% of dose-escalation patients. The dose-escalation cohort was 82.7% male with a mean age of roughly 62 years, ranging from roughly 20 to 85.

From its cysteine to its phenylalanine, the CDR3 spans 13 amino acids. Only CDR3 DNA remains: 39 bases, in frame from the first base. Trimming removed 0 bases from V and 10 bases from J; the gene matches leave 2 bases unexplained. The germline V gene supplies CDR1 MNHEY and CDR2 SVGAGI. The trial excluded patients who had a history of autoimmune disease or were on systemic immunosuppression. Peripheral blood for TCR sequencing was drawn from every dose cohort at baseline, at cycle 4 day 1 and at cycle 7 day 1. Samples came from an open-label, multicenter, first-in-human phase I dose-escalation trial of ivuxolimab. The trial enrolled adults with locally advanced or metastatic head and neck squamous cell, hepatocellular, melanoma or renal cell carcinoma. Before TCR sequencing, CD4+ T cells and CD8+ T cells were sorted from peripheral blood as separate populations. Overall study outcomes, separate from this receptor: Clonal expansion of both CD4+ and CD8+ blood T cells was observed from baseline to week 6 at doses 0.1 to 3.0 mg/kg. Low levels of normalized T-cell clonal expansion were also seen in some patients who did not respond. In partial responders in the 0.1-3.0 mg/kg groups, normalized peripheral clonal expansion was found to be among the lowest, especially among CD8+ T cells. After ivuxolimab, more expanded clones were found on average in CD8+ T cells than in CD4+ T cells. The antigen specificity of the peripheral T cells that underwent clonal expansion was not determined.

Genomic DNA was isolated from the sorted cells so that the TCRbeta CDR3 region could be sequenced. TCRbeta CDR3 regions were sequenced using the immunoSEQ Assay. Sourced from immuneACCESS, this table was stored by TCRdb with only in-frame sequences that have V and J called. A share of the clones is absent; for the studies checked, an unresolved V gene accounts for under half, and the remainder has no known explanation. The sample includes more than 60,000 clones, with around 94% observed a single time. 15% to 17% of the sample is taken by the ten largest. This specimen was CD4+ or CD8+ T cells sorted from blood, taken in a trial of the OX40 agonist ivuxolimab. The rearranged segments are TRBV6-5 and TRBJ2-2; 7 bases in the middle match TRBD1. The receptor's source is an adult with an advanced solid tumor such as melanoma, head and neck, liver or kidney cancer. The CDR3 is CASSYSGTEELFF. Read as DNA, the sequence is TGTGCCAGCAGTTACTCCGGGACAGAGGAGCTGTTTTTT.